The 9 T cell receptor beta chains listed next were all sequenced from one sample in a study of regulatory T cells in long-lasting Graves disease. As to time point: newly diagnosed GD, antithyroid drugs for less than 3 months. Researchers made the TCR library from RNA that was extracted from PBMCs. HTBI primers from iRepertoire and Arm-PCR of CDR3 regions yielded the TCR beta libraries. TCRdb ran MiXCR on the multiplex PCR reads and lists one entry per CDR3 protein. The data contain 400,000 to 500,000 distinct CDR3 sequences, 15% to 20% of them seen just once; the ten biggest clones take up about a quarter. The same data also went into a second study, on T cells in Graves' hyperthyroidism and ophthalmopathy.

Source: peripheral blood mononuclear cells (PBMCs), taken at new diagnosis, from a patient treated with antithyroid drugs. Receptors originate from a young woman with Graves disease.

This clonotype was counted at least ten times. J is TRBJ1-2 and V is TRBV5-6; D might be TRBD1 (5 bases). The CDR3 is 13 amino acids. V was cut by 4 bases and J by 3 bases, with 10 bases left in between. Germline CDR1 reads SGHDT; CDR2 reads YYEEEE. The CDR3 spells CASSQQGDYGYTF. The DNA of the CDR3 is TGTGCCAGCAGCCAGCAGGGTGACTATGGCTACACCTTC. The full variable domain, with the rest looked up from reference TRBV5-6 and TRBJ1-2, is DAGVTQSPTHLIKTRGQQVTLRCSPKSGHDTVSWYQQALGQGPQFIFQYYEEEERQRGNFPDRFSGHQFPNYSSELNVNALLLGDSALYLCASSQQGDYGYTFGSGTRLTVV.

The V and J genes are TRBV12-3 or TRBV12-4 and TRBJ2-7; 14 bases are shared with TRBD2. V dropped 5 bases and J dropped 2; count of bases not matched to a gene: 8. This CDR3 has 17 residues. The CDR3 reads CASSPRLAGGQTYEQYF. CDR3 bases: TGTGCCAGCAGTCCCCGACTAGCGGGAGGGCAGACCTACGAGCAGTACTTC.

This clonotype came up many times. V gene TRBV20-1 combines with J gene TRBJ2-1; D tentatively fits TRBD1 or TRBD2 (5 bases each). V was cut by 3 bases and J by 7 bases, with 10 bases left in between. Germline CDR1 DFQATT, CDR2 SNEGSKA (reference sequence). The CDR3 covers 12 residues. This CDR3 reads CSARGDLNEQFF. The CDR3 bases are TGCAGTGCTAGGGGGGATTTGAATGAGCAGTTCTTC.

This clonotype has a handful of counts. This rearrangement joins TRBV6-1 to TRBJ1-2, with D tentatively TRBD1 (6 bases). The V gene lost 10 bases and the J gene lost 1 base, with 10 bases spanning the gap. The germline gives CDR1 MNHNS, CDR2 SASEGT. The CDR3 totals 12 residues. The CDR3 coding sequence is TGTGCCACCGGACAGATTAACTATGGCTACACCTTC. It codes for CATGQINYGYTF.

This clonotype was detected only a few times. This chain uses TRBV28 with TRBJ1-3, with D unresolved. CDR1 and CDR2 (germline): MDHEN, SYDVKM. The CDR3 contains 14 residues. V lost 8 bases to trimming and J lost 4 bases, with 15 bases between them. CDR3 DNA sequence: TGTGCCAGCTTCTTTTCCGGGATCGGAAACACCATATATTTT. Translated: CASFFSGIGNTIYF.

This clonotype appeared many times. The CDR3 protein is CASSQVAGVDEQFF. CDR3 in DNA: TGTGCCAGCAGCCAAGTTGCGGGAGTGGATGAGCAGTTCTTC. The gene calls are TRBV3-1 and TRBJ2-1, with 7 positions matching TRBD2. Trimming at V came to 1 base and at J to 8 bases, leaving 5 bases not matched to a gene. The CDR3 length is 14 residues. CDR1 is LGHDT, CDR2 YNNKEL, per germline (reference sequence).

A few counts support this clonotype. The chain uses TRBV5-1 and TRBJ2-1; D is undetermined. The V and J ends lost 10 bases and 0 bases respectively, with 29 bases between them. The CDR3 consists of 19 residues. Germline CDR1 is SGHRS and CDR2 is YFSETQ. The CDR3 is CAGVQVGPPISPSYNEQFF. The CDR3 DNA follows: TGCGCCGGGGTCCAGGTGGGCCCTCCTATTAGCCCCTCCTACAATGAGCAGTTCTTC.

At least ten counts were recorded for this clonotype. This rearrangement joins TRBV11-3 to TRBJ2-1; 8 nucleotides match TRBD2. Germline V CDR1 and CDR2: SGHNT, YENEEA. J gave up 3 bases and V 10 bases, and 11 bases lay outside the gene matches. The CDR3 runs to 15 residues. The CDR3, as DNA: TGTGCCACAAGCCGAGCGGGAGTCAACTACAATGAGCAGTTCTTC. As protein: CATSRAGVNYNEQFF.

This clonotype was recorded many times. CDR3 bases: TGCGCCAGCAAACGAGAGACCAACTCCTACAATGAGCAGTTCTTC. This gives the protein CASKRETNSYNEQFF. The chain links TRBV5-1 to TRBJ2-1; D not resolved. V was trimmed by 6 bases and J by 0 bases, leaving 13 bases between them. The CDR3 consists of 15 residues. Germline V CDR1 and CDR2: SGHRS, YFSETQ.